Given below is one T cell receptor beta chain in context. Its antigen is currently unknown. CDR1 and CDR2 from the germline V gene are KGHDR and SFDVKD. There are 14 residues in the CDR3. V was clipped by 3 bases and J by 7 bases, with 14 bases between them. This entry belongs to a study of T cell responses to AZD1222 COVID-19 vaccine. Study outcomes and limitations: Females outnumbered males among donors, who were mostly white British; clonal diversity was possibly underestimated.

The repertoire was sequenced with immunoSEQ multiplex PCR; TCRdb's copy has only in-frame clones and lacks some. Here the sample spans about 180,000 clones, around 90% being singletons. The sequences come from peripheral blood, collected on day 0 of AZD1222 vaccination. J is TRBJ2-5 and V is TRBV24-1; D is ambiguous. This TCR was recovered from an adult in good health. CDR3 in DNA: TGTGCCACCAGTGATCCCGATAGAGTTGCGACCCAGTACTTC. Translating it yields CATSDPDRVATQYF.